Sequencing of this T cell receptor beta chain was carried out in a study of CD8 T cells in ankylosing spondylitis. The CDR3 spans 13 residues. Deletions cut 5 bases from V and 2 bases from J, with 8 bases between. CDR1 and CDR2 from the germline V gene are SGHTA and FQGNSA. This clonotype was detected ten times or more. Each CDR3 protein is one row after TCRdb ran MiXCR on the 5' RACE reads. The data show 25,000 to 30,000 distinct CDR3 sequences, roughly 7.9% seen once. The J gene is TRBJ2-3, the V gene TRBV7-2; D ambiguous. The receptor's source is a male donor with ankylosing spondylitis or in good health (not recorded which). Sequences were obtained from blood. In DNA form, the CDR3 reads TGTGCCAGCAGCCCACTGGCCACAGATACGCAGTATTTT. Translating it yields CASSPLATDTQYF.